This TCR beta chain comes out of a study of CD8+CD57+ T cells in acquired aplastic anemia. Turning to the study itself: The average read count for CD4+ cells in healthy donors was about 10 million. Overall study findings and caveats: Some 29 CD8+ CDR3 sequences were shared between patients and controls.

The template used for profiling TCR beta VDJ and CDR3 was genomic DNA. TCRdb recomputed calls from the reads with MiXCR, one row per CDR3 protein. Counted here are 100,000 to 150,000 distinct CDR3 sequences, 41% occurring once; the ten biggest clones make up roughly 8.9%. This CDR3 is built from 13 residues. Between the trimmed V and J ends, which lost 4 bases and 7 bases, there was a span of 10 bases. The V gene's germline CDR1 is MNHEY and CDR2 SMNVEV (reference sequence). This clonotype was detected a few times. The antigen remains unidentified. The receptor comes from a human donor in good health, serving as a control. The rearrangement links TRBV27 to TRBJ2-2, with D hard to call. The material sequenced was sorted CD4+, CD8+, or CD8+CD57+ T cells (not recorded which) from PBMCs. The DNA of the CDR3 is TGTGCCAGCAGTTCCCGACCAGACGGGGAGCTGTTTTTT. It encodes CASSSRPDGELFF.